Presented here are 27 T cell receptor beta chains from one specimen sequenced in a study of T cell responses to AZD1222 COVID-19 vaccine. Profiled with immunoSEQ multiplex PCR; TCRdb holds only in-frame clones, not every one. The sample yields some 120,000 clones, about 82% seen once. Sequencing used peripheral blood, obtained on day 0 of AZD1222 vaccination. The source of these receptors is an adult in good health.

This clone has just one count. V usage is TRBV12-3 or TRBV12-4 and J usage is TRBJ2-1, with D possibly being TRBD2 (5 bases). The length of the CDR3 is 13 residues. Between the trimmed V and J ends, which lost 3 bases and 4 bases, there was a span of 7 bases. The CDR3 region has the DNA TGTGCCAGCAGTTTGCGGACTTACAATGAGCAGTTCTTC. As protein: CASSLRTYNEQFF.

The rearrangement links TRBV19 to TRBJ1-2; 7 positions match TRBD1. With 3 bases clipped from V and 2 bases from J, the junction kept 6 bases outside the gene matches. Germline-derived CDR1 and CDR2 are LNHDA and SQIVND (reference sequence). CDR3 length: 15 amino acids. CDR3 sequence: CASSIFGTENYGYTF. The CDR3 DNA is TGTGCCAGTAGTATTTTTGGGACAGAAAACTATGGCTACACCTTC.

V and J are TRBV3-1 (or the pseudogene TRBV3-2) and TRBJ2-1; 8 positions match TRBD1. Germline CDR1 reads LGHDT; CDR2 reads YNNKEL (reference sequence). Trimming took 3 bases from V and 5 from J; bases not matched to a gene: 6. This CDR3 region has 15 residues. The CDR3 DNA follows: TGTGCCAGCAGCCACGGACAGGGTACCCACAATGAGCAGTTCTTC. Translation: CASSHGQGTHNEQFF.

The J gene is TRBJ1-2, the V gene TRBV18; the D is unclear. Germline CDR1 KGHSH, CDR2 LQKENI. The CDR3 runs to 17 residues. Trimming took 1 base from V and 4 from J, leaving 19 bases between them. The CDR3 sequence: CASSPLFRRNKGYGYTF. As DNA, the CDR3 is TGTGCCAGCTCACCACTCTTCAGACGGAACAAAGGCTATGGCTACACCTTC.

The chain recombines TRBV30 with TRBJ2-7, with no clear D. With 1 base removed from V and 3 bases from J, the gap between germline ends came to 4 bases. In germline, CDR1 is GTSNPN, CDR2 SVGIG (reference sequence). The CDR3 spans 11 residues. The CDR3 bases are TGTGCCTGGAGTGCCAGCTACGAGCAGTACTTC. Translated: CAWSASYEQYF.

The count of this clone is one. The chain carries TRBV7-2 and TRBJ2-2; perhaps TRBD2 as D (6 bases). The CDR3 is 14 residues long. Germline V CDR1 and CDR2: SGHTA, FQGNSA. V was shortened by 4 bases and J by 6 bases, with 12 bases between the two germline ends. The CDR3 DNA reads as TGTGCCAGCAGCTCCGGGAGTACGGCCGGGGAGCTGTTTTTT. It translates to CASSSGSTAGELFF.

The chain couples TRBV4-3 to TRBJ1-2; possible D gene TRBD1, 5 bases. Trimming took 0 bases from V and 5 from J, leaving 19 bases between them. CDR3 length equals 17 residues. Germline lookup yields CDR1 LGHNA and CDR2 YSLEER. The CDR3 loop is CASSQDLRDRQLYGYTF. The CDR3 DNA follows: TGCGCCAGCAGCCAAGATTTGAGAGACAGACAACTTTATGGCTACACCTTC.

Concerning this clone itself: This specimen includes other DNA sequences encoding the same CDR3. The chain recombines TRBV30 with TRBJ2-5; D perhaps matches TRBD2 (5 bases). Germline lookup yields CDR1 GTSNPN and CDR2 SVGIG (reference sequence). The CDR3 totals 14 residues. Trimming removed 0 bases from V and 1 base from J, with 9 bases in between. CDR3 protein: CAWSVERRQETQYF. DNA of the CDR3: TGTGCCTGGAGTGTCGAGCGGCGCCAAGAGACCCAGTACTTC. The variable domain in full, with the rest retrieved from reference TRBV30 and TRBJ2-5, is SQTIHQWPATLVQPVGSPLSLECTVEGTSNPNLYWYRQAAGRGLQLLFYSVGIGQISSEVPQNLSASRPQDRQFILSSKKLLLSDSGFYLCAWSVERRQETQYFGPGTRLLVL.

This clone was detected only once. The chain employs TRBV7-9 and TRBJ1-1; D perhaps matches TRBD1 (5 bases). The CDR3 runs 14 residues. CDR1 SEHNR and CDR2 FQNEAQ come from the germline V gene (reference sequence). The V end was cut by 5 bases, the J end by 4 bases, with 14 bases between. The CDR3 protein is CASSVIQGSTEAFF. CDR3 nucleotide sequence: TGTGCCAGCAGCGTAATCCAGGGATCCACTGAAGCTTTCTTT.

This sequence joins TRBV5-1 and TRBJ1-2, with a tentative D call TRBD1 (5 bases). There are 13 residues in the CDR3. CDR1 and CDR2 from the germline V gene are SGHRS and YFSETQ. V lost 7 bases and J lost 5, with 15 bases in between. In DNA form, the CDR3 reads TGCGCCAGCGATGTTGGGGGAGGGTATGGCTACACCTTC. Its translation: CASDVGGGYGYTF.

This chain connects TRBV3-1 (or the pseudogene TRBV3-2) to TRBJ1-2; D not certain. CDR3 length equals 16 residues. The germline CDR1 and CDR2 sequences are LGHDT and YNNKEL (reference sequence). V lost 1 base and J lost 0, with 12 bases in between. The CDR3 region has the DNA TGTGCCAGCAGCCAAGGTGGAGTGTCGGCTAACTATGGCTACACCTTC. Translated, it gives CASSQGGVSANYGYTF.

This chain joins TRBV19 and TRBJ1-4; 8 positions match TRBD1. Germline trimming cut 4 bases from V and 7 bases from J; bases unmatched to any gene: 11. Germline lookup yields CDR1 LNHDA and CDR2 SQIVND (reference sequence). This CDR3 has 16 amino acids. In DNA form, the CDR3 reads TGTGCCAGTAGTAAGGGTGACAGGGGTCGCGCTGAAAAACTGTTTTTT. This translates into CASSKGDRGRAEKLFF.

This sequence joins TRBV5-1 and TRBJ1-5, with 7 bases identical to TRBD1. J was trimmed by 5 bases and V by 0 bases; bases with no gene match: 5. Germline CDR1 is SGHRS and CDR2 is YFSETQ. CDR3 size: 15 residues. For the CDR3, the DNA is TGCGCCAGCAGCTTGGAAGGGGGCCGCTATCAGCCCCAGCATTTT. It is translated as CASSLEGGRYQPQHF.

V gene TRBV27 combines with J gene TRBJ2-6; no firm D call. The CDR3 has 13 amino acids. V lost 6 bases to trimming and J lost 3 bases, with 6 bases between them. Germline CDR1 reads MNHEY; CDR2 reads SMNVEV (reference sequence). CDR3 residues: CASRGFGANVLTF. CDR3 bases: TGTGCCAGCAGGGGGTTTGGGGCCAACGTCCTGACTTTC.

The V and J genes are TRBV2 and TRBJ1-1; D not resolved. Trimming took 3 bases from V and 0 from J, leaving 8 bases between them. There are 14 residues in the CDR3. Germline CDR1 and CDR2: SNHLY and FYNNEI. CDR3 protein: CASSEVSMNTEAFF. The CDR3 nucleotides read TGTGCCAGCAGTGAGGTCTCTATGAACACTGAAGCTTTCTTT.

The chain joins TRBV19 to TRBJ1-2, with D possibly matching TRBD1 (6 bases). CDR3 length: 12 amino acids. V was clipped by 6 bases and J by 9 bases, with 14 bases between them. Germline V gene sequence: CDR1 LNHDA, CDR2 SQIVND (reference sequence). CDR3 sequence (DNA): TGTGCCAGTAGCCCACAGGGTCGAAGCTACACCTTC. Protein sequence: CASSPQGRSYTF.

CDR3 loop: CASRWREGCEQFF. In nucleotides, the CDR3 is TGTGCCAGCCGATGGCGGGAGGGCTGTGAGCAGTTCTTC. The rearrangement uses TRBV11-2 and TRBJ2-1, with 9 bases fitting TRBD2. CDR3 length: 13 amino acids. The V segment lost 8 bases and the J segment 9 bases; nucleotides outside the gene matches: 8. Germline V CDR1 and CDR2: SGHAT, FQNNGV.

The chain recombines TRBV19 with TRBJ2-7; 9 positions match TRBD1. The germline gives CDR1 LNHDA, CDR2 SQIVND (reference sequence). The CDR3 consists of 16 residues. J gave up 0 bases and V 6 bases, and 9 bases lay outside the gene matches. The CDR3 protein is CASSRDRERGSYEQYF. CDR3 DNA sequence: TGTGCCAGTAGCCGGGACAGGGAAAGGGGCTCCTACGAGCAGTACTTC.

V usage is TRBV7-2 and J usage is TRBJ1-1; no definite D call. Trimming took off 1 base at V and 6 bases at J, with 6 bases between the two ends. This CDR3 has 12 amino acids. The germline V gene has CDR1 SGHTA and CDR2 FQGNSA. CDR3: CASSLEVSEAFF. CDR3 bases: TGTGCCAGCAGCTTAGAAGTTTCTGAAGCTTTCTTT.

The chain links TRBV3-1 (or the pseudogene TRBV3-2) to TRBJ1-2; D not resolved. Looked up from germline, CDR1 is LGHDT and CDR2 is YNNKEL (reference sequence). The CDR3 contains 15 residues. Trimming removed 4 bases from V and 8 bases from J, with 20 bases in between. CDR3 region: CASSPSTRYSGGYTF. For the CDR3, the DNA is TGTGCCAGCAGCCCGAGTACACGATATTCGGGAGGCTACACCTTC.

As to this clone: At one end, the junction sequence differs from germline, possibly due to a read error. The J gene is TRBJ1-1, the V gene TRBV13; D remains unclear. Per the germline V gene, CDR1 is PRHDT and CDR2 is FYEKMQ (reference sequence). This CDR3 is 12 amino acids long. The CDR3 is CASSLAAASVPF. CDR3 bases: TGTGCCAGCAGCTTGGCGGCGGCCTCGGTCCCTTTT.

This clone was seen a single time. This chain uses TRBV5-6 with TRBJ2-1, with TRBD2 identical over 9 bases. This CDR3 is built from 15 residues. Looked up from germline, CDR1 is SGHDT and CDR2 is YYEEEE. The ends lost 0 bases at V and 8 bases at J; junction bases unmatched: 6. DNA of the CDR3: TGTGCCAGCAGCTTGGTCGCTAGCGGGGTGTATGAGCAGTTCTTC. It yields the protein CASSLVASGVYEQFF.

The rearrangement links TRBV11-3 to TRBJ2-1; 9 bases agree with TRBD2. The CDR3 sequence is 13 residues long. The germline V gene encodes CDR1 SGHNT and CDR2 YENEEA. The J segment lost 9 bases and the V segment lost 8 bases, leaving 8 bases of the junction unmatched. CDR3 loop: CASGPSGNTEQFF. CDR3 nucleotides: TGTGCCAGCGGCCCTAGCGGGAATACTGAGCAGTTCTTC.

The gene calls are TRBV2 and TRBJ1-5; no reliable D call. This CDR3 has 14 residues. The germline gives CDR1 SNHLY, CDR2 FYNNEI. Deletions cut 4 bases from V and 5 bases from J, with 12 bases between. The CDR3 region is CASSGPTRYQPQHF. The CDR3 region has the DNA TGTGCCAGCAGTGGACCGACACGTTATCAGCCCCAGCATTTT.

This clone occurred once. CDR3 sequence: CASSIGGGGYGYTF. CDR3 in DNA: TGTGCCAGTAGTATAGGAGGGGGCGGCTATGGCTACACCTTC. This chain connects TRBV19 to TRBJ1-2; TRBD1 matches at 7 bases. CDR3 length equals 14 residues. J lost 4 bases, V lost 1 base, and 3 bases had no gene match. Germline assignment: CDR1 LNHDA and CDR2 SQIVND (reference sequence).

This clone is a singleton in its sample. CDR3 sequence reads: CASSQEGAALSGNTIYF. Here the CDR3 DNA reads TGCGCCAGCAGCCAAGAAGGTGCGGCACTCTCTGGAAACACCATATATTTT. The gene calls are TRBV4-3 and TRBJ1-3; D call uncertain. CDR3 length: 17 residues. Germline assignment: CDR1 LGHNA and CDR2 YSLEER. Trimming removed 0 bases from V and 0 bases from J, with 12 bases in between.

The chain employs TRBV14 and TRBJ2-2, with D possibly TRBD2 on 6 matching bases. The CDR3 extends over 14 amino acids. V was cut by 1 base and J by 6 bases, with 9 bases left in between. The V gene's germline CDR1 is SGHDN and CDR2 FVKESK. The CDR3 protein is CASSQAVAAGELFF. The CDR3 DNA reads TGTGCCAGCAGCCAAGCTGTAGCGGCCGGGGAGCTGTTTTTT.